The text below deals with one TCR beta chain. What it recognizes is unknown. The data belong to a study of post-analysis software for immune sequencing data. Study-wide background: Disease trajectories encompassed relapsing-remitting, secondary progressive and progressive-relapsing multiple sclerosis. Regarding the study as a whole: When compared against controls, multiple sclerosis patients showed significantly lower normalized Chao1 diversity. Relative to controls, patients had five TRBV segments at higher frequency, with TRBV5-6, TRBV5-1 and TRBV20-1 among these.

Prepared TCR beta cDNA libraries contained unique molecular identifiers. Starting from approximately 1 to 10 million T cells, the study yielded hundreds of thousands of cDNA molecules. TCRdb re-called the PCR reads through MiXCR, storing one row per CDR3 protein. The data hold hundreds of thousands of distinct CDR3 sequences, with 30% to 45% observed a single time. The CDR3 covers 15 residues. The V end lost 4 bases, the J end lost 3 bases, and 13 bases lay between the germline ends. Germline V CDR1 and CDR2: LGHDT, YNNKEL (reference sequence). Sequenced sample: blood. This chain connects TRBV3-1 to TRBJ1-3; no reliable D call. The source of this sequence is a girl aged 5-17 years with multiple sclerosis. DNA of the CDR3: TGTGCCAGCAGCCGAACGGACGTCTTTGGAAACACCATATATTTT. It codes for CASSRTDVFGNTIYF.